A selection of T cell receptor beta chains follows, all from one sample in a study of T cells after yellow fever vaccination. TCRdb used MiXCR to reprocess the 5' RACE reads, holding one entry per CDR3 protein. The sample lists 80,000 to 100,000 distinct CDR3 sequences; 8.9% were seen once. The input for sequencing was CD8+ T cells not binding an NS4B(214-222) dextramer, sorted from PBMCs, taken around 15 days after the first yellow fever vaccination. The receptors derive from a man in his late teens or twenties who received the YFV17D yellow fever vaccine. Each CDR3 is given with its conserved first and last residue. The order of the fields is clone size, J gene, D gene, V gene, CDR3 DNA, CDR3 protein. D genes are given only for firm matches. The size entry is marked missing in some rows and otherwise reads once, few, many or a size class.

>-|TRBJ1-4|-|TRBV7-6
TGTGCCAGCAGCCCCTCGGACAGTGATGAAAAACTGTTTTTT
CASSPSDSDEKLFF
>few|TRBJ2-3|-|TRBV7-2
TGTGCCAGCAGCTTAGTTGCTTTGGCAAGCACAGATACGCAGTATTTT
CASSLVALASTDTQYF
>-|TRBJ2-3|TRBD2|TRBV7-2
TGTGCCAGCAGCTTAGACGGGGGGGGCCCGGGGGATACGCAGTATTTT
CASSLDGGGPGDTQYF
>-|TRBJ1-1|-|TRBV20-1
TGCAGTGCTAGAGTGGTCGACACCTACACTGAAGCTTTCTTT
CSARVVDTYTEAFF
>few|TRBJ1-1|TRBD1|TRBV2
TGTGCCAGCAGTTTGACAGGGGAGTTGAGTGAAGCTTTCTTT
CASSLTGELSEAFF
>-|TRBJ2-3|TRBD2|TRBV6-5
TGTGCCAGCAGTTACCGGCGGGAGTTTAGAGATACGCAGTATTTT
CASSYRREFRDTQYF
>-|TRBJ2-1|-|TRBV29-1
TGCAGCGTTTTCGGGGGGACATACAATGAGCAGTTCTTC
CSVFGGTYNEQFF
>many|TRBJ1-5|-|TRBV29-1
TGCAGCGTTGGGACTGGCATGGGAAATCAGCCCCAGCATTTT
CSVGTGMGNQPQHF
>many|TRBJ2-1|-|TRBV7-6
TGTGCCAGCAGCGTGGGGGGGGCAGATACGTCCTCCTACAATGAGCAGTTCTTC
CASSVGGADTSSYNEQFF
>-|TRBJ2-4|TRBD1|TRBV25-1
TGTGCCAGCAGTGACAGACAGGGATTCAAAAACATTCAGTACTTC
CASSDRQGFKNIQYF
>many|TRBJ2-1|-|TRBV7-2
TGTGCCAGCAGCTTGGAGGGGAGGCCTTTTAATGAGCAGTTCTTC
CASSLEGRPFNEQFF
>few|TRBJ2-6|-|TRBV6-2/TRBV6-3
TGTGCCAGCAGTTACGTGGCAGGGGTATCGTCTGGGGCCAACGTCCTGACTTTC
CASSYVAGVSSGANVLTF
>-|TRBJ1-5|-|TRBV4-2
TGTGCCAGCAGCCCCCGGCTCAATCAGCCCCAGCATTTT
CASSPRLNQPQHF
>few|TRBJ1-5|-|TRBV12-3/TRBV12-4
TGTGCCAGCAGTTTATTAGGCCCCAATCAGCCCCAGCATTTT
CASSLLGPNQPQHF
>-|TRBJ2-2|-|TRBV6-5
TGTGCCAGCAGTTACTCGGGCACAAACACCGGGGAGCTGTTTTTT
CASSYSGTNTGELFF
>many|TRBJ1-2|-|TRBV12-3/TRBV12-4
TGTGCCAGCAGCCCCGTTGACTTATTCTATGGCTACACCTTC
CASSPVDLFYGYTF
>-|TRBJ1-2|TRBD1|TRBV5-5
TGTGCCAGCAGCTTAACAGGGGGCATTGCTTATGGCTACACCTTC
CASSLTGGIAYGYTF
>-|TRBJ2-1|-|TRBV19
TGTGCCAGTAGTAGGCTCGGAGCGAGCCCCTACAATGAGCAGTTCTTC
CASSRLGASPYNEQFF
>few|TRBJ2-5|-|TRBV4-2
TGTGCCAGCAGCCACCTCCGGGACGACGGGCAAGAGACCCAGTACTTC
CASSHLRDDGQETQYF
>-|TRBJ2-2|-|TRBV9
TGTGCCAGCAGCGTCCGGGTCACCGGGGAGCTGTTTTTT
CASSVRVTGELFF
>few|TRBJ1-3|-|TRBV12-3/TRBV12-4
TGTGCCAGCAGTTTTGGGACTCCCGGAAACACCATATATTTT
CASSFGTPGNTIYF
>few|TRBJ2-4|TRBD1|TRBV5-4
TGTGCCAGCAGCTTGGGACAGGGCTACGTTCAGTACTTC
CASSLGQGYVQYF
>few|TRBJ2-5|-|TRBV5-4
TGTGCCAGCAGCCGAGGCTTAGAGACCCAGTACTTC
CASSRGLETQYF
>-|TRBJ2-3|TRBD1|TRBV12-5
TGTGCTAGTGGTTTGATCATGGGACAGCGGACTAGCACAGATACGCAGTATTTT
CASGLIMGQRTSTDTQYF
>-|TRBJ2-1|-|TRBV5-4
TGTGCCAGCAGCTTTACTCGCGGGGTAGCCTACAATGAGCAGTTCTTC
CASSFTRGVAYNEQFF
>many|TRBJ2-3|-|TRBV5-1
TGCGCCAGCAGCTTGGATGGGGTCTCCACAGATACGCAGTATTTT
CASSLDGVSTDTQYF
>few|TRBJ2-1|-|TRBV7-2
TGTGCCAGCAGCGCCGTCCGGGGGAATGAGCAGTTCTTC
CASSAVRGNEQFF
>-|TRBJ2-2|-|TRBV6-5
TGTGCCAGCAGTTACGAAGGGGTTTGGACCGGGGAGCTGTTTTTT
CASSYEGVWTGELFF
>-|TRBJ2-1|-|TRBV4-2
TGTGCCAGCAGCCCGTCCGGGTCCTCCTACAATGAGCAGTTCTTC
CASSPSGSSYNEQFF
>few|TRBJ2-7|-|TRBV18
TGTGCCAGCTCACGAGGAAAGGGGCCGGGCAGCGAGCAGTACTTC
CASSRGKGPGSEQYF
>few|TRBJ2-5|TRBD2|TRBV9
TGTGCCAGCAGCGGCCGACTAGCTCAAGAGACCCAGTACTTC
CASSGRLAQETQYF
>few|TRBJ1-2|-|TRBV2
TGTGCCAGCACCCCCAGCTCCTATGGCTACACCTTC
CASTPSSYGYTF
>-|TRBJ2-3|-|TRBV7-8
TGTGCCAGCAGCTTAGTCCGGGGGTACACTAGCACAGATACGCAGTATTTT
CASSLVRGYTSTDTQYF
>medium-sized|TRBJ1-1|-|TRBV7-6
TGTGCCAGCAGCCTACCCCCGACAGCGAACACTGAAGCTTTCTTT
CASSLPPTANTEAFF
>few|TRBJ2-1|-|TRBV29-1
TGCAGCGTTCGCAGGGGAGAAAATGAGCAGTTCTTC
CSVRRGENEQFF
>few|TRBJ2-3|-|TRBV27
TGTGCCAGCAGGTCGGAAGGGAGCACAGATACGCAGTATTTT
CASRSEGSTDTQYF
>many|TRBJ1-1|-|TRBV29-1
TGCAGCGTTGTATTCCCCTCCACTGAAGCTTTCTTT
CSVVFPSTEAFF
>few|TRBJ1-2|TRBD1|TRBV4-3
TGCGCCAGCAGCCAAGGTTGGACAGGGGTTGAGGGCTACACCTTC
CASSQGWTGVEGYTF
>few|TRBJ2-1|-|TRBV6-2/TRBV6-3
TGTGCCAGCAGTTTAGCGGACAATGAGCAGTTCTTC
CASSLADNEQFF
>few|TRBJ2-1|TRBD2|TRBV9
TGTGCCAGCAGCCTACACATGGGGTGGGGAGGGGTCAATGAGCAGTTCTTC
CASSLHMGWGGVNEQFF
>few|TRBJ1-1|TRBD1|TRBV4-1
TGCGCCAGCAGCCAACTGACAGGGGTGAACACTGAAGCTTTCTTT
CASSQLTGVNTEAFF
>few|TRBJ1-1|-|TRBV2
TGTGCCAGCAACCCGGCAGGTGGGCAGTTGAACACTGAAGCTTTCTTT
CASNPAGGQLNTEAFF
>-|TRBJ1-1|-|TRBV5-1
TGCGCCAGCAGGTCGGACGGCAGAAACACTGAAGCTTTCTTT
CASRSDGRNTEAFF
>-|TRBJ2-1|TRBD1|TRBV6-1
TGTACCAGCAGTGGACAGGGGTTACCCTACAATGAGCAGTTCTTC
CTSSGQGLPYNEQFF
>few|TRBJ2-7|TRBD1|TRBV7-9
TGTGCCAGCGGGACGACAGGGCAAGAGCAGTACTTC
CASGTTGQEQYF
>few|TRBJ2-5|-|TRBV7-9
TGTGCCAGCAGCCCCCCTCTAGAGGGTGAAGAGACCCAGTACTTC
CASSPPLEGEETQYF
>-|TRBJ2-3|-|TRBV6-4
TGTGCCAGCAGTGACGGGGAGGGCACAGATACGCAGTATTTT
CASSDGEGTDTQYF
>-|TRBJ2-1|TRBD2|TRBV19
TGTGCCAGTAGTATGTCTGCTAGCGGGGGGGAGATGTACTCCTACAATGAGCAGTTCTTC
CASSMSASGGEMYSYNEQFF
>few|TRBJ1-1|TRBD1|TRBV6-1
TGTGCCAGCAGGACCCAGACAGGGGTCGGCACTGAAGCTTTCTTT
CASRTQTGVGTEAFF
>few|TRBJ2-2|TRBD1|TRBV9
TGTGCCAGCAGCGTAGGGCACAGGGGACGAGACACCGGGGAGCTGTTTTTT
CASSVGHRGRDTGELFF
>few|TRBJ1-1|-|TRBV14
TGTGCCAGCAGCCAAGGGGGAAAGGGCGAAGCTTTCTTT
CASSQGGKGEAFF
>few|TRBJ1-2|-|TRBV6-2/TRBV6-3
TGTGCCAGCAGCCCGAGGGACGGAACTAACTATGGCTACACCTTC
CASSPRDGTNYGYTF
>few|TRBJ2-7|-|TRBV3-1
TGTGCCAGCAGCCAACAATCGAATAGTTTTGGTGGGGGCGAGCAGTACTTC
CASSQQSNSFGGGEQYF